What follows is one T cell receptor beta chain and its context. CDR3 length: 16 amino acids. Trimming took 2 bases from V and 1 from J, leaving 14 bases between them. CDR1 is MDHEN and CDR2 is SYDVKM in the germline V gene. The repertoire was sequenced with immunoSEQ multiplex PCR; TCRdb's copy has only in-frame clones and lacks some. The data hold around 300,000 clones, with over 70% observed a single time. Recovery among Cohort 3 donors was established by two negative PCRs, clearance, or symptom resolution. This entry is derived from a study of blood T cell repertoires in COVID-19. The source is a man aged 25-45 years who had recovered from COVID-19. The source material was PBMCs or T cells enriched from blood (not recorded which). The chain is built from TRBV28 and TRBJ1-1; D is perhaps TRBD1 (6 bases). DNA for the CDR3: TGTGCCAGCAGTTTACCCCCCGCAGGGGAGAACACTGAAGCTTTCTTT. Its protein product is CASSLPPAGENTEAFF.